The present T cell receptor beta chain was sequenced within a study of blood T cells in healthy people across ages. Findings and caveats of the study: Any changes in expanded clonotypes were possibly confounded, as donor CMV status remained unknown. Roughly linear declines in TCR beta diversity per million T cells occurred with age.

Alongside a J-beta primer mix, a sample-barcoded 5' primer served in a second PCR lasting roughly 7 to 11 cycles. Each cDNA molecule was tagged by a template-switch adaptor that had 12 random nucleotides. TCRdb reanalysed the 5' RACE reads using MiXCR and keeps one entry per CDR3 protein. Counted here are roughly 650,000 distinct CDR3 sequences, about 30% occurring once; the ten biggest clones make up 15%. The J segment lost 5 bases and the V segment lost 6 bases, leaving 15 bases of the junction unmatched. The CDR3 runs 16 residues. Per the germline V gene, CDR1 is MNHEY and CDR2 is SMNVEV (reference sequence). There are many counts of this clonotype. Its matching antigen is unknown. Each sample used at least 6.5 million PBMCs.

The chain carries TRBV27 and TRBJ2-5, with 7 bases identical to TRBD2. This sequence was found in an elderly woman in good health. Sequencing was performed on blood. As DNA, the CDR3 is TGTGCCAGCAGGCGCACCGGGACTACCTCGGGGGAGACCCAGTACTTC. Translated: CASRRTGTTSGETQYF.